The next 14 T cell receptor beta chains were all read from a single sample in a study of siplizumab effects on memory and regulatory T cells. Repertoires were generated with immunoSEQ multiplex PCR, while TCRdb's copy carries only in-frame clones and drops some. The repertoire holds roughly 120,000 clones, with 90% to 95% as singletons. What was sequenced was Tregs sorted from blood. The receptors stem from a human donor in good health.

V usage is TRBV5-1 and J usage is TRBJ1-1; TRBD1 matches 7 bases. This CDR3 contains 15 residues. V lost 4 bases and J lost 1; bases outside the gene matches: 7. CDR1 and CDR2 (germline): SGHRS, YFSETQ. This CDR3 is CASSGWTGSNTEAFF. In DNA form, the CDR3 reads TGCGCCAGCAGCGGGTGGACAGGATCGAACACTGAAGCTTTCTTT.

In this sample, this clone turned up once. The chain is built from TRBV27 and TRBJ2-3, with TRBD2 matching 15 bases. Germline lookup yields CDR1 MNHEY and CDR2 SMNVEV (reference sequence). This CDR3 spans 16 amino acids. With 4 bases clipped from V and 6 bases from J, the junction kept 5 bases outside the gene matches. CDR3 sequence: CASSSGLAGGPDTQYF. The CDR3 DNA reads as TGTGCCAGCAGTTCAGGACTAGCGGGAGGGCCCGATACGCAGTATTTT.

V is TRBV7-9 and J is TRBJ2-3, with D maybe TRBD2 (6 bases). Trimming took off 3 bases at V and 6 bases at J, with 10 bases between the two ends. CDR3 size: 13 residues. From germline, CDR1 is SEHNR and CDR2 FQNEAQ (reference sequence). DNA of the CDR3: TGTGCCAGCAGCTTCACTACTAGCGATACGCAGTATTTT. Translation: CASSFTTSDTQYF.

The chain uses TRBV5-6 and TRBJ2-5; D perhaps matches TRBD2 (7 bases). The CDR3 spans 16 residues. With 3 bases removed from V and 1 base from J, the gap between germline ends came to 16 bases. From germline, CDR1 is SGHDT and CDR2 YYEEEE. The CDR3 bases are TGTGCCAGCAGCTCCCTAGGTGGGGGGGCCCAAGAGACCCAGTACTTC. Encoded protein: CASSSLGGGAQETQYF.

This clone has a handful of counts. The chain uses TRBV19 and TRBJ2-3; D might be TRBD1 (6 bases). CDR3 length equals 13 residues. The germline V gene has CDR1 LNHDA and CDR2 SQIVND (reference sequence). V dropped 5 bases and J dropped 6 bases, with 12 bases sitting between them. DNA for the CDR3: TGTGCCAGTAGTCAACAGGGCCGGGATACGCAGTATTTT. This gives the protein CASSQQGRDTQYF.

The V gene is TRBV5-1, the J gene TRBJ2-2; the D call may be TRBD1 or TRBD2 (5 bases each). CDR1 and CDR2 from the germline V gene are SGHRS and YFSETQ. The ends were cut back, 3 bases at V and 2 bases at J, with 17 bases in the middle. CDR3 length equals 17 residues. Here the CDR3 DNA reads TGCGCCAGCAGCTATGGGGGTGCAGGGACCAACACCGGGGAGCTGTTTTTT. Its protein product is CASSYGGAGTNTGELFF.

The table lists this clone with a count of one. CDR3 protein: CASSVGTGVDYEQYF. The DNA for the CDR3 is TGTGCCAGCAGCGTAGGGACAGGGGTGGACTACGAGCAGTACTTC. The chain couples TRBV9 to TRBJ2-7; 9 bases map to TRBD1. There are 15 residues in the CDR3. Germline CDR1 is SGDLS and CDR2 is YYNGEE. J was trimmed by 3 bases and V by 0 bases; bases with no gene match: 4.

The chain carries TRBV27 and TRBJ1-1, with D unresolved. The CDR3 has 13 amino acids. V lost 3 bases and J lost 0, with 5 bases in between. Germline lookup yields CDR1 MNHEY and CDR2 SMNVEV (reference sequence). The CDR3 DNA sequence: TGTGCCAGCAGTTTGACCCTGAACACTGAAGCTTTCTTT. Residues: CASSLTLNTEAFF.

The chain combines TRBV27 with TRBJ1-4; D remains ambiguous. CDR1 MNHEY and CDR2 SMNVEV come from the germline V gene (reference sequence). This CDR3 has 13 residues. Trimming stripped 3 bases from V and 8 bases from J, with 10 bases between. The CDR3 reads CASSFAGREKLFF. The CDR3, as DNA: TGTGCCAGCAGTTTTGCCGGTCGGGAAAAACTGTTTTTT.

The chain joins TRBV2 to TRBJ2-5, with D possibly matching TRBD1 (6 bases). With 6 bases removed from V and 4 bases from J, the gap between germline ends came to 9 bases. The CDR3 contains 12 residues. CDR1 is SNHLY, CDR2 FYNNEI, per germline. Here the CDR3 reads CASRADRETQYF. The CDR3 DNA reads as TGTGCCAGCAGGGCGGACAGAGAGACCCAGTACTTC.

The chain recombines TRBV6-5 with TRBJ1-1; D not certain. This CDR3 spans 13 amino acids. With 2 bases removed from V and 1 base from J, the gap between germline ends came to 5 bases. Germline CDR1 reads MNHEY; CDR2 reads SVGAGI. The CDR3 sequence: CASSYTANTEAFF. The CDR3 DNA is TGTGCCAGCAGTTACACTGCGAACACTGAAGCTTTCTTT.

This chain links TRBV10-2 with TRBJ1-1; D unresolved. Looked up from germline, CDR1 is WSHSY and CDR2 is SAAADI. The CDR3 runs 12 residues. Deletions cut 7 bases from V and 1 base from J, with 7 bases between. DNA for the CDR3: TGCGCCAGCAATGACCGGAACACTGAAGCTTTCTTT. Its translation is CASNDRNTEAFF.

As DNA, the CDR3 is TGTGCCAGCAGTTCAAATGGCTACGAGCAGTACTTC. Its translation is CASSSNGYEQYF. The chain couples TRBV25-1 to TRBJ2-7; D remains ambiguous. Trimming cost V 5 bases and J 3 bases, with 8 bases left between them. This CDR3 contains 12 residues. Per the germline V gene, CDR1 is MGHDK and CDR2 is SYGVNS.

Concerning this clone itself: At one end the junction does not follow the germline gene, possibly because of a read error. The rearrangement uses TRBV7-2 and TRBJ2-7; 8 bases are shared with TRBD1. Germline lookup yields CDR1 SGHTA and CDR2 FQGNSA. The CDR3 totals 13 residues. DNA for the CDR3: TGTGCCAGCAGCGTCCGGACAGGGTGGGAGGCGAGCTTC. Amino acids: CASSVRTGWEASF.